The source of this T cell receptor beta chain is a study of radiation and T cells in renal cell carcinoma. Study context: Nephrectomy followed 15 Gy stereotactic body radiation by 4 weeks.

Time point: baseline pretreatment blood. Treatment reported: 15 Gy SBRT to primary tumor, nephrectomy 4 weeks later. Blood was sampled at baseline, 2 weeks and 4 weeks after SBRT. Generated by immunoSEQ multiplex PCR, the TCRdb table keeps only in-frame clones and is missing some. The repertoire holds approximately 150,000 clones, with approximately 87% as singletons. The V end was cut by 4 bases, the J end by 0 bases, with 19 bases between. The CDR3 length is 18 residues. Germline V gives CDR1 LNHDA, CDR2 SQIVND (reference sequence). The chain links TRBV19 to TRBJ2-4; TRBD1 is a possible D gene (6 bases). Sequencing used blood, obtained from a patient whose treatment included radiotherapy and nephrectomy. The sequence was collected from a woman in her forties or fifties with renal cell carcinoma. The CDR3 sequence is CASSKEIGQQQAKNIQYF. The CDR3 DNA is TGTGCCAGTAGTAAGGAGATTGGACAGCAACAAGCCAAAAACATTCAGTACTTC. Drawing the rest from reference TRBV19 and TRBJ2-4, the complete variable domain is DGGITQSPKYLFRKEGQNVTLSCEQNLNHDAMYWYRQDPGQGLRLIYYSQIVNDFQKGDIAEGYSVSREKKESFPLTVTSAQKNPTAFYLCASSKEIGQQQAKNIQYFGAGTRLSVL.